This T cell receptor (beta chain) was captured by sequencing in a study of blood T cell repertoires in COVID-19. On the study more broadly: COVID-19 samples from acute and convalescent phases originated in the United States, Italy and Spain. Sources were T cells, B-cell-depleted T cells, or PBMCs; the material itself was cDNA or gDNA.

The CDR3 length is 16 residues. V shed 4 bases and J 1 base; nucleotides not matched to a gene: 7. The germline gives CDR1 SGHTA, CDR2 FQGNSA. Authors' methods: It was from reference gene primer amplification that nucleated cell counts were estimated. Clones were read by immunoSEQ multiplex PCR, and TCRdb kept only the in-frame ones, dropping some. That table supplies the V and J calls and clone size; D and trimming were determined from the DNA. Of roughly 200,000 clones listed, approximately 83% are singletons. Sequencing input: peripheral blood. The rearrangement joins TRBV7-2 to TRBJ1-1, with 9 bases matching TRBD1. The receptor's source is a man aged 55 to 70 with acute or convalescent COVID-19. The CDR3 nucleotides read TGTGCCAGCAGCTGGCTAGTGGGACAGGGGAACACTGAAGCTTTCTTT. It translates to CASSWLVGQGNTEAFF. Looking up the rest from reference TRBV7-2 and TRBJ1-1 gives the full variable domain: GAGVSQSPSNKVTEKGKDVELRCDPISGHTALYWYRQSLGQGLEFLIYFQGNSAPDKSGLPSDRFSAERTGGSVSTLTIQRTQQEDSAVYLCASSWLVGQGNTEAFFGQGTRLTVV.